This TCR beta chain is from a study of blood T cell repertoires in COVID-19. In the study overall: PBMCs, B-cell-depleted T cells, or T cells provided the cDNA or gDNA that made up the material.

CDR1 and CDR2 (germline): SEHNR, FQNEAQ (reference sequence). This CDR3 has 11 amino acids. Remarks on this clone: Germline and junction disagree at one end, which may indicate a read error.

The authors' processing: By means of reference gene primer amplification, nucleated cell counts were estimated. Data came from immunoSEQ multiplex PCR; TCRdb stores just in-frame clones and leaves some out. V and J calls and clone size are copied from that table; D and trimming were computed from the DNA. The table shows about 120,000 clones, with under 85% occurring only once. This clonotype was obtained from a man aged 60-69 years with acute or convalescent COVID-19. V usage is TRBV7-9 and J usage is TRBJ1-4; the D is unclear. Material: peripheral blood. Here the CDR3 DNA reads TGTGCCAGCAGCAGCGGCGACGGCCCATATTTT. This codes for CASSSGDGPYF.